Reported below is one T cell receptor (beta chain). Its specificity is unknown. Germline CDR1 reads MNHEY; CDR2 reads SVGAGI. The CDR3 extends over 15 amino acids. V lost 2 bases to trimming and J lost 3 bases; unmatched junction nucleotides: 5. The data are from a study of OX40 agonist ivuxolimab in advanced cancers. Assay: immunoSEQ multiplex PCR; the TCRdb copy retains only in-frame clones and omits some. The repertoire holds about 69,000 clones, with around 87% as singletons. Broader study findings: Partly responding patients at 0.1-3.0 mg/kg showed some of the smallest clonal expansion.

Sequencing used CD4+ or CD8+ T cells sorted from blood, obtained in a trial of the OX40 agonist ivuxolimab. The rearrangement links TRBV6-5 to TRBJ2-7; 9 bases match TRBD2. This sequence originates from an adult with an advanced solid tumor such as melanoma, head and neck, liver or kidney cancer. The CDR3 sequence is CASSYGSSGVYEQYF. DNA of the CDR3: TGTGCCAGCAGTTACGGGTCTAGCGGGGTCTACGAGCAGTACTTC.